This T cell receptor (beta chain) was recorded in a study of monozygotic twins with inflammatory bowel disease (dated by TCRdb to between 2019 and 2020). Context from the whole study: The full study comprised some 30 monozygotic twin pairs: nine German pairs (four IBD-concordant, five IBD-discordant) and 19 IBD-discordant Danish pairs. The search for disease-associated traits relied mainly on comparing IBD patients with their genetically identical healthy co-twins within discordant pairs. Each individual had, on average, about 151 000 unique TCRalpha sequences and 181 000 unique TCRbeta sequences available for analysis.

Regarding this clonotype: Its target antigen remains unknown.

General conclusions and limits of the study: Different T cell subtypes could not be distinguished in the analysis. Fewer clonotypes were shared with other individuals by IBD patients than by healthy twins, most markedly in patients showing signs of disease activity. A decrease in TCRbeta repertoire diversity, as measured by inverse Simpson index, was observed in IBD patients compared with their healthy co-twins. Repertoire similarity did not differ between concordant and discordant twins, possibly due to limited statistical power. The results gave no support for a single strong signal or clonotype linked to IBD. Because patients received different immunosuppressive treatments, the repertoires may have picked up extra background noise and variability between individuals.

Library method: 5' RACE. The input for every TCR library was 3,500 to 4,500 ng of total RNA. cDNA was synthesized with SMARTScribe reverse transcriptase in eight separate reactions per sample. During cDNA synthesis, template switching introduced unique molecular identifiers that contained a 6-nucleotide sample barcode. Two nested PCRs of about 15 and 9 cycles amplified the TCRalpha and TCRbeta cDNA, and bead purification followed each PCR. Before amplification, cDNA was treated with uracil DNA-glycosylase and purified using the QIAquick PCR purification kit. The second PCR was the step at which Illumina TruSeq-compatible adapters and sample-specific barcodes were added. TapeStation and Qubit were used to check library quality and concentration, and 5 to 5.5 ng of each library was pooled. The pooled libraries were sequenced with 2 x 100 bp reads and custom sequencing primers on an Illumina HiSeq2500 single-index Rapid Run. Under the source paper's analysis protocol: PCR and sequencing errors were corrected by UMI-based consensus assembly using MiGEC version 1.2.6. V(D)J alignment, clonotype assembly and CDR3 extraction were performed with MiXCR version 2.1.1. To normalise gene usage, clonotype sharing and MAIT/NKT TCR abundance, the analysis used the top 1000, 10 000 and 20 000 clonotypes per sample. Diversity was computed as the inverse Simpson index with the vegan R package after downsampling to 27 000 UMIs. Paired Mann-Whitney U tests were applied to discordant twin pairs, with Benjamini-Hochberg correction for multiple testing. The reads went through TCRdb reprocessing, and each CDR3 protein sequence gets one entry with no DNA. TCRdb's processing, not the study's, gives the V and J calls here. The sample's own table lists some 200,000 distinct CDR3 sequences. Together, the top ten hold 6% to 9% of the sample.

From each donor, a roughly 2.5 ml peripheral blood sample was collected into PAXgene tubes and kept at -80 degrees C. Without T cell sorting, total RNA was isolated from whole blood using the PAXgene blood miRNA kit on an automated QIAcube. Peripheral blood from monozygotic twin pairs concordant or discordant for inflammatory bowel disease was subjected to deep TCRalpha and TCRbeta repertoire profiling with unique molecular barcoding. Smoking habits were recorded for all twin pairs, with individuals classified as current, former or never smokers. Including the terminal cysteine and phenylalanine, the CDR3 comprises 14 residues. DNA for this receptor is not on file. As encoded in the germline V gene (reference sequence), CDR1 is SEHNR while CDR2 is FQNEAQ.

This clonotype was sampled from a human donor with ulcerative colitis or Crohn's disease, or a healthy co-twin of an affected twin (not recorded which). The chain employs TRBV7-9 and TRBJ2-5; TCRdb picks TRBD1, but there is no DNA to check that call. Sample: blood. The CDR3 protein is CASGSGIPRETQYF.